This T cell receptor beta chain derives from a study of T cells in localized non-small cell lung cancer. Regarding this clone: The target antigen is unknown.

Study results and limitations: The study found T cell clonality highest in uninvolved adjacent lung, above tumor. Increased T cell density in blood showed an association with longer overall survival. Within adjacent lung there appeared a median around 57 of the top 100 tumor clones.

Sequencing used immunoSEQ multiplex PCR; TCRdb keeps in-frame clones, though not all of them. The table shows some 38,000 clones, with about nine tenths occurring only once. Germline-derived CDR1 and CDR2 are LNHDA and SQIVND (reference sequence). V lost 7 bases and J lost 3; bases outside the gene matches: 7. This CDR3 is 14 amino acids long. The sequencing here drew on peripheral blood mononuclear cells, taken before any cancer treatment. This TCR came from a male donor at least 60 years old with stage II lung adenocarcinoma. The genes are TRBV19 and TRBJ2-7; 9 bases are shared with TRBD1. The CDR3 coding sequence is TGTGCCAGTACCCCCGGGACAGGGAACTACGAGCAGTACTTC. It encodes CASTPGTGNYEQYF.